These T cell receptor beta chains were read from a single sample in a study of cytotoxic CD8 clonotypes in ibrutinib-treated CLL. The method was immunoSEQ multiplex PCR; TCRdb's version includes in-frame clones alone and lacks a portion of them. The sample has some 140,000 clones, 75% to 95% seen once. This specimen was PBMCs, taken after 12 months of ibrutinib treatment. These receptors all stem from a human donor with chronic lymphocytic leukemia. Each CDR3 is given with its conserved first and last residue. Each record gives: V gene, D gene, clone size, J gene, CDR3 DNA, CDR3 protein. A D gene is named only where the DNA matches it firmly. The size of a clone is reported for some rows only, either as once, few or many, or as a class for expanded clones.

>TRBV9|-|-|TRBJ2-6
TGTGCCAGCAGCGTCCAGGGGAGGACTTCTGGGGCCAACGTCCTGACTTTC
CASSVQGRTSGANVLTF
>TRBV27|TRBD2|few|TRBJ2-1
TGTGCCACCTCCGGACTAGCGGCCTACAATGAGCAGTTCTTC
CATSGLAAYNEQFF
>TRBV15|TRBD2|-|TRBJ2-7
TGTGCCACCAGCAGAGATCTATCGGGGGGGTACGAGCAGTACTTC
CATSRDLSGGYEQYF
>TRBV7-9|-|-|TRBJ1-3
TGTGCCAGCAGCTTGGGGACATCCGGAAACACCATATATTTT
CASSLGTSGNTIYF
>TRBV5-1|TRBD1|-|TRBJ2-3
TGCGCCAGCAGCCCCGATGACAGGGTCACAGATACGCAGTATTTT
CASSPDDRVTDTQYF
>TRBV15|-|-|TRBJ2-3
TGTGCCACCAGAGGTGGGTACGCTAGCACAGATACGCAGTATTTT
CATRGGYASTDTQYF
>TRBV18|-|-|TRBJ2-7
TGTGCCAGCTCCCCATTCCCGGGACCCGCCTACGAGCAGTACTTC
CASSPFPGPAYEQYF
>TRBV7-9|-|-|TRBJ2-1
TGTGCCAGCAGCTTTGGTCGGCTCCTGAACAGGAATGAGCAGTTCTTC
CASSFGRLLNRNEQFF
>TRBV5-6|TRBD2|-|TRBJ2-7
TGTGCCAGCAGCTTGGCCCCAGCGGGGCAGTACGAGCAGTACTTC
CASSLAPAGQYEQYF
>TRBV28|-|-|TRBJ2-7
TGTGCCAGCAGGGTCGGTACCTCCTACGAGCAGTACTTC
CASRVGTSYEQYF
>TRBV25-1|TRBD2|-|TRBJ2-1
TGTGCCAGCAGTGAATCGGGACTAGCGGGATCTGAGCAGTTCTTC
CASSESGLAGSEQFF
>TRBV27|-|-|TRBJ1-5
TGTGCCAGCAGTTTACGAGGGGGATGGCCCCAGCATTTT
CASSLRGGWPQHF
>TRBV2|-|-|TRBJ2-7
TGTGCCAGCAGGCCCGCACGCGAGCAGTACTTC
CASRPAREQYF
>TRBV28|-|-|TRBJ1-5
TGTGCCAGCAGTTTCCCATATAGCAATCAGCCCCAGCATTTT
CASSFPYSNQPQHF
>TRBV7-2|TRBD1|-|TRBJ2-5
TGTGCCAGCAGCCCGGGACAGGCACCTGTGACCCAGTACTTC
CASSPGQAPVTQYF
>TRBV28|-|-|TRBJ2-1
TGTGCCAGCAGTTTATCTAGGGCCAATGAGCAGTTCTTC
CASSLSRANEQFF
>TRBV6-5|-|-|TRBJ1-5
TGTGCCAGCAGTTACATTGGGGGGAGCAATCAGCCCCAGCATTTT
CASSYIGGSNQPQHF
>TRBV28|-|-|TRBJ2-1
TGTGCCAGCAGTACCCTCTTTGCGGGATCTAACTATAACTACAATGAGCAGTTCTTC
CASSTLFAGSNYNYNEQFF
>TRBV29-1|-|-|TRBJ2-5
TGCAGCCACAGGAGCCAAGAGACCCAGTACTTC
CSHRSQETQYF
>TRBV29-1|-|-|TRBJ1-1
TGCAGCGTTGTAGAGGCCTATCTAAACACTGAAGCTTTCTTT
CSVVEAYLNTEAFF
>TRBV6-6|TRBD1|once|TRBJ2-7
TGTGCCAGCAGTTACTCTGCCGGGACAGGGTACGGCGAGCAGTACTTC
CASSYSAGTGYGEQYF
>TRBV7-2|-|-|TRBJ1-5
TGTGCCAGCAGCTTAGATTCAGGGGTCTCCAATCAGCCCCAGCATTTT
CASSLDSGVSNQPQHF
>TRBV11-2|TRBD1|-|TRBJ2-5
TGTGCCAGCAGCGTCGACAGGGTAGAGACCCAGTACTTC
CASSVDRVETQYF
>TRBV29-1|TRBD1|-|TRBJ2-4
TGCAGCGTCCGGGACAGGGGAAAAAACATTCAGTACTTC
CSVRDRGKNIQYF
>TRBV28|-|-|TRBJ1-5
TGTGCCAGCAGCTGGGTCACCCACGGCAATCAGCCCCAGCATTTT
CASSWVTHGNQPQHF
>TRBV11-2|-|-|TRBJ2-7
TGTGCCAGCAGCTTAGATCTAGGGTCGAGGGAGCAGTACTTC
CASSLDLGSREQYF
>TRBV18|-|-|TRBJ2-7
TGTGCCAGCTCCCAAGAGACTAGATCCTACGAGCAGTACTTC
CASSQETRSYEQYF
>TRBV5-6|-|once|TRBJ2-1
TGTGCCAGCAGCTTGGGTCAGCCGAATGAGCAGTTCTTC
CASSLGQPNEQFF
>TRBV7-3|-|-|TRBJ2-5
TGTGCCAGCAGCAAGGGTCTTCTTGGGACCCTTGAAGAGACCCAGTACTTC
CASSKGLLGTLEETQYF
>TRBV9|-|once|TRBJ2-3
TGTGCCAGCAGCGTAGAGGTATTCACAGATACGCAGTATTTT
CASSVEVFTDTQYF
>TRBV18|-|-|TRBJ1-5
TGTGCCAGCTCACGAACCCTCGAGGGAGGGGGTCAGCCCCAGCATTTT
CASSRTLEGGGQPQHF
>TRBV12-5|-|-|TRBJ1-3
TGTGCTAGTGGTTTGTATCTTAGGACCCTGGGCTCTGGAAACACCATATATTTT
CASGLYLRTLGSGNTIYF
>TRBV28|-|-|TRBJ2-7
TGTGCCAGCACCGAAGGGGACTCGAAGAACGAGCAGTACTTC
CASTEGDSKNEQYF
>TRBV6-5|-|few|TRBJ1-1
TGTGCCAGCTGCTGGGGCACTGAAGCTTTCTTT
CASCWGTEAFF
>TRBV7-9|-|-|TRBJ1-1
TGTGCCAGCAGCCCTACAGCGCCGGAAGCTTTCTTT
CASSPTAPEAFF
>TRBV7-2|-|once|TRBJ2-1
TGTGCCAGCAGCTTAGCTAAAAATGAGCAGTTCTTC
CASSLAKNEQFF
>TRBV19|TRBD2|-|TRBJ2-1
TGTGCCAGTAGTATATGGGGCGGGAGCTCCTACAATGAGCAGTTCTTC
CASSIWGGSSYNEQFF
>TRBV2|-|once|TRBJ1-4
TGTGCCAGCAGTGAAAGGCAGCGTAATGAAAAACTGTTTTTT
CASSERQRNEKLFF
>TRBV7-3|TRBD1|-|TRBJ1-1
TGTGCCAGCAGCTTAACGGGGGACGACAGGGAAACTGAAGCTTTCTTT
CASSLTGDDRETEAFF
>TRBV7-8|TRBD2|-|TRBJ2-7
TGTGCCAGCAGCCCCCCGGGACTAGCGGGATACGAGCAGTACTTC
CASSPPGLAGYEQYF
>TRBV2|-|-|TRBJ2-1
TGTGCCAGCATTGCTAACGAGGATGAGCAGTTCTTC
CASIANEDEQFF
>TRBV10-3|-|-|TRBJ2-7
TGTGCCATCAAAGCGAGCGGGTACGAGCAGTACTTC
CAIKASGYEQYF
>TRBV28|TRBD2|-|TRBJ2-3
TGTGCCAGCAGTCGTAGGACTAGAAGCACAGATACGCAGTATTTT
CASSRRTRSTDTQYF
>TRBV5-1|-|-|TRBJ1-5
TGCGCCAGCAGCTTGTTTTCAGGGGCGGATCAGCCCCAGCATTTT
CASSLFSGADQPQHF
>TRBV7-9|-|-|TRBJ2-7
TGTGCCAGCAGCCCCCCGGCCGGCACCTACGAGCAGTACTTC
CASSPPAGTYEQYF
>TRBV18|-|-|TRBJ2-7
TGTGCCAGCTCACCACCGGATCCGGGAGTAACCTACGAGCAGTACTTC
CASSPPDPGVTYEQYF
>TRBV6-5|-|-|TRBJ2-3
TGTGCCAGCAGGGCCGCAGCGGGCCACACAGATACGCAGTATTTT
CASRAAAGHTDTQYF
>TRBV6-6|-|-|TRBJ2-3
TGTGCCAGCAGTTCAGGGGTGGATACGCAGTATTTT
CASSSGVDTQYF
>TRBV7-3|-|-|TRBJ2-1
TGTGCCAGCAGCCCCGCTGTGGGAGAGTACAATGAGCAGTTCTTC
CASSPAVGEYNEQFF